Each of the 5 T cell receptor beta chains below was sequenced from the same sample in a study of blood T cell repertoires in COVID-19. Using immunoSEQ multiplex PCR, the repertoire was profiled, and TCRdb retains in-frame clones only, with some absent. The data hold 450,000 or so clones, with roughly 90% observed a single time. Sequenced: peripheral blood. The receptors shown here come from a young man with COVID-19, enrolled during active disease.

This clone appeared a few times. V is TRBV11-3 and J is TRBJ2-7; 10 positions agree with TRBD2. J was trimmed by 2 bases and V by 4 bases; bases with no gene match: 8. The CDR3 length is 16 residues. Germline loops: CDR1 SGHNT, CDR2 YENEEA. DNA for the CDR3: TGTGCCAGCAGCTCCCCCGGGACTAGCGTCCCCTACGAGCAGTACTTC. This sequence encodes CASSSPGTSVPYEQYF.

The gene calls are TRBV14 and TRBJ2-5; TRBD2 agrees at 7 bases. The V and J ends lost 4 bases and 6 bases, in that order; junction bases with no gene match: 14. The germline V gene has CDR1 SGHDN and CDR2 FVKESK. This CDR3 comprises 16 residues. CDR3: CASSPVGESGEKTQYF. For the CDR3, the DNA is TGTGCCAGCAGCCCCGTTGGGGAGAGCGGGGAAAAGACCCAGTACTTC.

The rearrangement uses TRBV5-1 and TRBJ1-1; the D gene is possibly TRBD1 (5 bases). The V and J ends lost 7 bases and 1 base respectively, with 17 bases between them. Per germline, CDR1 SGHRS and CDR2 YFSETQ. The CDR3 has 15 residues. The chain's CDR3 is CASAGDPLPNTEAFF. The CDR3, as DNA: TGCGCCAGCGCGGGGGACCCCTTACCGAACACTGAAGCTTTCTTT.

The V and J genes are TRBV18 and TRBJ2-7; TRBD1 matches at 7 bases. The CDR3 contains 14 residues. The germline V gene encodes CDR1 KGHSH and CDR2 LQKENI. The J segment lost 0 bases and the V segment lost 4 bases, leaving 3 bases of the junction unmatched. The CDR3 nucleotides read TGTGCCAGCTCACGACAGGGCCCCTCCTACGAGCAGTACTTC. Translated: CASSRQGPSYEQYF.

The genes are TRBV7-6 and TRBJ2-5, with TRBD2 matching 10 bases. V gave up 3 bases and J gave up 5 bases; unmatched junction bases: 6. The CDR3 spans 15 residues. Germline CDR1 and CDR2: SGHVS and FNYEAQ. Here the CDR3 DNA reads TGTGCCAGCAGCTTTAGCGGGGGGCCTACGGAGACCCAGTACTTC. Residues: CASSFSGGPTETQYF.